The clone carrying this T cell receptor beta chain is a singleton in its sample. This sample was taken from a study of CD8 T cells in Susac syndrome. RNA amounts of about 0.45 to 1 ug underwent reverse transcription with random hexamers. Amplification of TCR beta CDR3 was carried out by immunoSEQ multiplex PCR, which covered 54 Vbeta and 13 Jbeta segments. TCRdb passed the immunoSEQ multiplex PCR reads through MiXCR, listing each CDR3 protein once. The table records 330,000 or so distinct CDR3 sequences, around 85% of them present only once. Germline V gene lookup returns CDR1 SGHVS and CDR2 FNYEAQ. The CDR3 is 15 amino acids. The V gene lost 1 base and the J gene lost 0 bases, with 6 bases spanning the gap. The authors sequenced TCR beta from blood CD8+ and CD4+ T cells. Stable or active relapsing-remitting multiple sclerosis, untreated and meeting revised McDonald criteria, defined the controls. Isolation of CD8+ and CD4+ T cells was performed negatively, whereas enrichment of TEMRA cells was done by FACS.

This chain joins TRBV7-6 and TRBJ2-2; no firm D call. Sequenced material: CD8+ T cells from PBMCs. The TCR was taken from a human donor with multiple sclerosis. CDR3 DNA: TGTGCCAGCAGCTTAGGCACGTCGAACACCGGGGAGCTGTTTTTT. Residues: CASSLGTSNTGELFF.